This T cell receptor (beta chain) comes out of a study of cytomegalovirus exposure and HLA in healthy donors. Study details: About 84% of 398 genotyped donors fell in the Caucasian-associated ancestry cluster. General study points: The productive fraction for most TCR beta V segments was about 90% or about 30% in an earlier analysis.

Primers: 60 Vbeta forward and 13 Jbeta reverse. Sequencing was performed with immunoSEQ multiplex PCR; in TCRdb, only in-frame clones are kept and a portion is missing. The sample holds approximately 88,000 clones; around 77% are singletons and the top ten take around 3.4%. Comments on this clone: The antigen is not known.

V was pared by 2 bases and J by 2 bases, with 4 bases of the junction left unmatched. The CDR3 covers 16 residues. Germline V lookup: CDR1 KGHSH, CDR2 LQKENI. Sequenced sample: PBMCs. This TCR derives from a young man in good health and CMV-seronegative. V is TRBV18 and J is TRBJ1-3; TRBD1 matches at 9 bases. CDR3 nucleotide sequence: TGTGCCAGCTCACCATTTGACAGGGGGACTGGAAACACCATATATTTT. The encoded protein is CASSPFDRGTGNTIYF.